These T cell receptor beta chains were read from a single sample in a study of cytomegalovirus exposure and HLA in healthy donors. Libraries were prepared by immunoSEQ multiplex PCR; TCRdb keeps only in-frame clonotypes and omits some of them. The sample carries under 200,000 clones, about 85% recorded once. Sequencing was performed on PBMCs. These receptors were taken from a man between 50 and 59 years old in good health and CMV-seropositive. Each CDR3 is given with its conserved first and last residue. The D gene is left open where the match is weak. Clone size is given for some rows only: seen once, a few or many times, or a class if the clone is expanded.

j_gene | v_gene | len | abundance | d_gene | CDR3aa | CDR3nt
TRBJ2-5 | TRBV5-1 | 16 | NA | TRBD2 | CASSLISSGGDKTQYF | TGCGCCAGCAGCTTGATTAGTAGCGGGGGGGACAAGACCCAGTACTTC
TRBJ2-1 | TRBV2 | 14 | NA | NA | CASSDWTEYNEQFF | TGTGCCAGCAGTGATTGGACAGAGTACAATGAGCAGTTCTTC
TRBJ1-1 | TRBV18 | 15 | NA | TRBD1 | CASSPPQGGNTEAFF | TGTGCCAGCTCACCACCTCAGGGGGGGAACACTGAAGCTTTCTTT
TRBJ2-5 | TRBV5-1 | 15 | NA | TRBD2 | CASSSAGGYQETQYF | TGCGCCAGCAGCTCCGCCGGGGGGTACCAAGAGACCCAGTACTTC
TRBJ2-7 | TRBV23-1 | 13 | NA | NA | CASSQSECLEQYF | TGCGCCAGCAGTCAATCAGAGTGCTTGGAGCAGTACTTC
TRBJ2-3 | TRBV9 | 19 | NA | TRBD2 | CASTLPGLAGGHWADTQYF | TGTGCCAGCACCCTGCCGGGACTAGCGGGGGGGCACTGGGCAGATACGCAGTATTTT
TRBJ1-3 | TRBV19 | 14 | once | TRBD1 | CASTSGGSGNTIYF | TGTGCCAGTACTTCAGGGGGCTCTGGAAACACCATATATTTT
TRBJ2-7 | TRBV11-2 | 16 | NA | TRBD2 | CASSRKIRGTTYEQYF | TGTGCCAGCAGCAGAAAGATCCGGGGGACTACCTACGAGCAGTACTTC
TRBJ2-7 | TRBV6-6 | 13 | NA | NA | CASSIPDSYEQYF | TGTGCCAGCAGTATACCGGACAGCTACGAGCAGTACTTC
TRBJ2-3 | TRBV13 | 15 | once | NA | CASSLRRAPTDTQYF | TGTGCCAGCAGCTTGAGGCGGGCACCCACAGATACGCAGTATTTT
TRBJ2-3 | TRBV5-6 | 16 | NA | TRBD2 | CASSLTSGVRSDTQYF | TGTGCCAGCAGCTTGACTAGCGGGGTAAGGTCAGATACGCAGTATTTT
TRBJ2-1 | TRBV7-2 | 14 | few | TRBD2 | CASSPTGGPNEQFF | TGTGCCAGCAGCCCTACGGGGGGGCCGAATGAGCAGTTCTTC
TRBJ2-7 | TRBV6-6 | 12 | NA | NA | CASTGVGDEQYF | TGTGCCAGCACCGGGGTGGGTGACGAGCAGTACTTC
TRBJ1-2 | TRBV10-2 | 12 | NA | NA | CATGQSNYGYTF | TGCGCCACCGGACAGTCAAACTATGGCTACACCTTC
TRBJ2-5 | TRBV29-1 | 12 | NA | NA | CSIIMGSETQYF | TGCAGCATCATAATGGGCTCGGAGACCCAGTACTTC
TRBJ1-1 | TRBV7-2 | 15 | NA | TRBD1 | CASSWTGGKNTEAFF | TGTGCCAGCAGCTGGACAGGGGGGAAGAACACTGAAGCTTTCTTT
TRBJ2-5 | TRBV15 | 12 | NA | NA | CATSRDGRGQYF | TGTGCCACCAGCAGAGATGGACGGGGGCAGTACTTC
TRBJ1-1 | TRBV6-1 | 14 | NA | NA | CASSDGQLNTEAFF | TGTGCCAGCAGTGACGGACAGTTGAACACTGAAGCTTTCTTT
TRBJ2-3 | TRBV4-1 | 17 | NA | TRBD1 | CASSRLLRGGETDTQYF | TGCGCCAGCAGCCGGCTATTACGAGGGGGCGAGACAGATACGCAGTATTTT
TRBJ2-3 | TRBV5-4 | 14 | NA | TRBD2 | CASSSGTRTDTQYF | TGTGCCAGCAGCTCCGGGACTAGAACAGATACGCAGTATTTT
TRBJ2-1 | TRBV4-3 | 17 | few | TRBD2 | CASSQDPSGSSYNEQFF | TGCGCCAGCAGCCAAGACCCTAGCGGGAGCTCCTACAATGAGCAGTTCTTC
TRBJ1-4 | TRBV28 | 12 | NA | NA | CASGALREKLFF | TGTGCCAGCGGGGCCTTGCGCGAAAAACTGTTTTTT
TRBJ1-3 | TRBV7-2 | 15 | NA | NA | CASSLAAGSGNTIYF | TGTGCCAGCAGCTTAGCTGCCGGGTCTGGAAACACCATATATTTT
TRBJ1-1 | TRBV5-1 | 16 | few | NA | CASSLVQFGMNTEAFF | TGCGCCAGCAGCTTGGTACAGTTCGGGATGAACACTGAAGCTTTCTTT
TRBJ1-5 | TRBV21-1 | 15 | NA | NA | CASSRRGRGDQPQHF | TGTGCCAGCAGCCGTAGAGGACGGGGGGATCAGCCCCAGCATTTT
TRBJ1-2 | TRBV7-6 | 15 | NA | TRBD1 | CASSAEYRGSHGYTF | TGTGCCAGCAGCGCCGAGTACAGGGGATCGCATGGCTACACCTTC
TRBJ2-1 | TRBV5-4 | 15 | NA | NA | CASGSVNPTHNEQFF | TGTGCCAGCGGTTCTGTTAACCCCACTCACAATGAGCAGTTCTTC
TRBJ1-6 | TRBV7-2 | 14 | NA | TRBD1 | CASRDRAGDSPLHF | TGTGCCAGCAGGGACAGGGCGGGGGACTCACCCCTCCACTTT
TRBJ1-5 | TRBV5-1 | 14 | NA | NA | CASSLDSFNQPQHF | TGCGCCAGCAGCTTGGATAGCTTTAATCAGCCCCAGCATTTT
TRBJ1-2 | TRBV28 | 15 | NA | TRBD1 | CAGGVGGLSNYGYTF | TGTGCCGGAGGCGTAGGGGGCTTGTCTAACTATGGCTACACCTTC
TRBJ1-5 | TRBV28 | 15 | NA | TRBD1 | CASRVGQVLYQPQHF | TGTGCCAGCAGGGTGGGACAGGTCTTATATCAGCCCCAGCATTTT
TRBJ2-1 | TRBV27 | 12 | NA | TRBD2 | CASGLAGGPRFF | TGTGCCAGCGGACTAGCGGGAGGACCCCGGTTCTTC
TRBJ1-1 | TRBV6-5 | 13 | NA | NA | CASSSSGAGRAFF | TGTGCCAGCAGTTCCTCAGGGGCCGGGCGGGCTTTCTTT
TRBJ2-2 | TRBV19 | 15 | NA | TRBD1 | CASSIGTANTGELFF | TGTGCCAGTAGTATCGGGACAGCGAACACCGGGGAGCTGTTTTTT
TRBJ1-2 | TRBV6-1 | 13 | few | NA | CASSFERNYGYTF | TGTGCCAGCAGTTTCGAACGGAACTATGGCTACACCTTC
TRBJ1-6 | TRBV7-3 | 14 | NA | TRBD1 | CASSPTGGSSPLHF | TGTGCCAGCAGCCCGACAGGGGGGTCTTCACCCCTCCACTTT
TRBJ1-1 | TRBV18 | 15 | once | NA | CASSSPSGRGTEAFF | TGTGCCAGCTCATCACCATCCGGACGGGGAACTGAAGCTTTCTTT
TRBJ2-7 | TRBV18 | 15 | NA | TRBD1 | CASSSPGQGDYEQYF | TGTGCCAGCTCATCGCCGGGACAGGGGGACTACGAGCAGTACTTC
TRBJ2-3 | TRBV11-3 | 15 | NA | TRBD2 | CASSPGTSATDTQYF | TGTGCCAGCAGCCCAGGGACTAGCGCCACAGATACGCAGTATTTT
TRBJ2-1 | TRBV7-3 | 15 | NA | TRBD2 | CASSLQAGGGNEQFF | TGTGCCAGCAGCTTACAGGCGGGGGGCGGGAATGAGCAGTTCTTC
TRBJ2-3 | TRBV7-2 | 16 | NA | TRBD2 | CASSLRLAGSTDTQYF | TGTGCCAGCAGCTTAAGACTAGCGGGGAGCACAGATACGCAGTATTTT
TRBJ1-1 | TRBV29-1 | 12 | NA | NA | CSVARVGTEAFF | TGCAGCGTTGCGAGGGTTGGGACTGAAGCTTTCTTT
TRBJ1-2 | TRBV28 | 14 | NA | NA | CASRRLNFNYGYTF | TGTGCCAGCAGACGACTGAACTTTAACTATGGCTACACCTTC
TRBJ2-2 | TRBV7-3 | 14 | NA | NA | CASSNRANTGELFF | TGTGCCAGCAGCAACAGGGCGAACACCGGGGAGCTGTTTTTT
TRBJ1-5 | TRBV28 | 15 | NA | NA | CASSETVYSNQPQHF | TGTGCCAGCAGTGAAACAGTTTATAGCAATCAGCCCCAGCATTTT
TRBJ1-1 | TRBV7-9 | 14 | NA | NA | CASSFAGLNTEAFF | TGTGCCAGCAGCTTTGCGGGACTGAACACTGAAGCTTTCTTT
TRBJ2-5 | TRBV7-9 | 12 | NA | NA | CASKPPGETQYF | TGTGCCAGCAAACCCCCCGGGGAGACCCAGTACTTC
TRBJ2-1 | TRBV19 | 13 | NA | NA | CASKRSSYNEQFF | TGTGCCAGTAAGAGGAGCTCCTACAATGAGCAGTTCTTC
TRBJ1-2 | TRBV5-4 | 16 | NA | TRBD1 | CASSSELHDRGHGYTF | TGTGCCAGCAGCTCGGAGTTACATGACAGGGGCCATGGCTACACCTTC
TRBJ2-3 | TRBV7-8 | 14 | NA | NA | CASSPGLSADTQYF | TGTGCCAGCAGCCCTGGACTATCCGCAGATACGCAGTATTTT
TRBJ1-4 | TRBV18 | 14 | NA | NA | CASSSRRQTEKLFF | TGTGCCAGCTCATCACGCCGACAGACCGAAAAACTGTTTTTT